The 32 T cell receptor beta chains below all came from one sample that was sequenced in a study of OX40 agonist ivuxolimab in advanced cancers. Repertoires were generated with immunoSEQ multiplex PCR, while TCRdb's copy carries only in-frame clones and drops some. The data contain 77,000 or so clones, roughly 90% of them singletons. Here the sequenced sample was CD4+ or CD8+ T cells sorted from blood, taken in a trial of the OX40 agonist ivuxolimab. Source of these receptors: an adult with an advanced solid tumor such as melanoma, head and neck, liver or kidney cancer.

V is TRBV7-9 and J is TRBJ2-3, with D possibly TRBD1 on 6 matching bases. Germline V gene data show CDR1 as SEHNR and CDR2 as FQNEAQ (reference sequence). This CDR3 is 15 amino acids long. Trimming cost V 11 bases and J 0 bases, with 18 bases left between them. CDR3 region: CAVQGKTISTDTQYF. For the CDR3, the DNA is TGTGCCGTCCAGGGGAAGACTATTAGCACAGATACGCAGTATTTT.

This clone was picked up one time. The chain recombines TRBV18 with TRBJ2-2; D not resolved. This CDR3 has 16 residues. Germline CDR1 is KGHSH and CDR2 is LQKENI. V lost 1 base and J 0 bases, leaving 9 bases between the germline ends. CDR3 coding DNA: TGTGCCAGCTCACCACGTCCAGCCACGAACACCGGGGAGCTGTTTTTT. Protein: CASSPRPATNTGELFF.

The gene calls are TRBV6-6 and TRBJ2-6; weak D call: TRBD1 (6 bases). In germline, CDR1 is MNHNY, CDR2 SVGAGI (reference sequence). The CDR3 covers 15 residues. The ends were cut back, 6 bases at V and 2 bases at J, with 11 bases in the middle. This CDR3 is CASRSTGPGANVLTF. The CDR3 nucleotides read TGTGCCAGCAGGTCTACAGGGCCTGGGGCCAACGTCCTGACTTTC.

The DNA for the CDR3 is TGTGCCAGTAGTATCGGGTACAGGGGAAATTCACCCCTCCACTTT. Translating it yields CASSIGYRGNSPLHF. The chain has TRBV19 and TRBJ1-6; 7 nucleotides match TRBD1. The CDR3 is 15 residues long. Germline V lookup: CDR1 LNHDA, CDR2 SQIVND (reference sequence). Trimming took 3 bases from V and 7 from J; bases not matched to a gene: 6.

In the case of this clone: The sample holds other DNA sequences that translate to the same CDR3. The J gene is TRBJ1-1, the V gene TRBV19; D not resolved. V shed 3 bases and J shed 1 base, with 9 bases lying between them. Looked up from germline, CDR1 is LNHDA and CDR2 is SQIVND (reference sequence). The CDR3 extends over 14 amino acids. CDR3 region: CASSIDLENTEAFF. CDR3 nucleotide sequence: TGTGCCAGTAGTATCGATTTAGAGAACACTGAAGCTTTCTTT.

The rearrangement links TRBV11-3 to TRBJ2-3, with unresolved D. Germline assignment: CDR1 SGHNT and CDR2 YENEEA. Deletions cut 0 bases from V and 3 bases from J, with 4 bases between. The CDR3 loop spans 13 amino acids. The CDR3 spells CASSLEVTDTQYF. CDR3 bases: TGTGCCAGCAGCTTAGAGGTTACAGATACGCAGTATTTT.

J is TRBJ2-5 and V is TRBV5-1; D is unclear. Germline CDR1 SGHRS, CDR2 YFSETQ. Trimming removed 5 bases from V and 1 base from J, with 3 bases in between. The CDR3 covers 11 residues. The CDR3, as DNA: TGCGCCAGCAGGGGCCAAGAGACCCAGTACTTC. It yields the protein CASRGQETQYF.

This chain links TRBV6-1 with TRBJ2-7; 8 bases line up with TRBD1. Germline V gene lookup returns CDR1 MNHNS and CDR2 SASEGT. There are 15 residues in the CDR3. V lost 0 bases, J lost 2 bases, and 3 bases stayed unmatched. The CDR3 reads CASSEAKGQAYEQYF. The CDR3 nucleotides are TGTGCCAGCAGTGAAGCGAAGGGACAGGCCTACGAGCAGTACTTC.

V usage is TRBV29-1 and J usage is TRBJ1-3, with D unresolved. V was shortened by 5 bases and J by 0 bases, with 8 bases between the two germline ends. This CDR3 is 13 amino acids long. Germline CDR1 and CDR2: SQVTM and ANQGSEA. This CDR3 reads CSVYRASGNTIYF. CDR3 DNA sequence: TGCAGCGTTTATAGGGCCTCTGGAAACACCATATATTTT.

The V call is TRBV28, the J call TRBJ2-2, with D hard to call. The length of the CDR3 is 16 residues. Germline V gene sequence: CDR1 MDHEN, CDR2 SYDVKM. The V and J ends lost 6 bases and 2 bases respectively, with 16 bases between them. CDR3 nucleotides: TGTGCCAGCAGCCGAAACGGGCCACCTAACACCGGGGAGCTGTTTTTT. It translates to CASSRNGPPNTGELFF.

The J gene is TRBJ1-5, the V gene TRBV18; no reliable D call. Trimming took off 6 bases at V and 3 bases at J, with 18 bases between the two ends. Germline V gene data show CDR1 as KGHSH and CDR2 as LQKENI. CDR3 length: 16 residues. DNA for the CDR3: TGTGCCAGCTCCAAACAGCCGACTCTCTCCAATCAGCCCCAGCATTTT. Translated, it gives CASSKQPTLSNQPQHF. The variable domain in full, completed from reference TRBV18 and TRBJ1-5, reads NAGVMQNPRHLVRRRGQEARLRCSPMKGHSHVYWYRQLPEEGLKFMVYLQKENIIDESGMPKERFSAEFPKEGPSILRIQQVVRGDSAAYFCASSKQPTLSNQPQHFGDGTRLSIL.

The chain links TRBV5-1 to TRBJ2-2; the D is unclear. V lost 1 base and J 0 bases, leaving 13 bases between the germline ends. This CDR3 is 17 amino acids long. The germline CDR1 and CDR2 sequences are SGHRS and YFSETQ. CDR3 DNA sequence: TGCGCCAGCAGCTTGCCTCTTGGCGGTGCGAACACCGGGGAGCTGTTTTTT. Residues: CASSLPLGGANTGELFF.

This chain connects TRBV27 to TRBJ1-6; TRBD1 agrees at 9 bases. Germline lookup yields CDR1 MNHEY and CDR2 SMNVEV (reference sequence). The CDR3 consists of 15 residues. V dropped 3 bases and J dropped 7; count of bases not matched to a gene: 4. The CDR3 is CASSFMDRGNSPLHF. CDR3 nucleotides: TGTGCCAGCAGTTTTATGGACAGGGGAAATTCACCCCTCCACTTT.

The chain carries TRBV5-4 and TRBJ2-7, with 9 nucleotides matching TRBD2. J was trimmed by 2 bases and V by 0 bases; bases with no gene match: 6. The CDR3 totals 16 residues. CDR1 is SGHNT and CDR2 is YYREEE in the germline V gene (reference sequence). The CDR3 bases are TGTGCCAGCAGCTTGGTAGGCGGGGGGGGTGCCTACGAGCAGTACTTC. Protein sequence: CASSLVGGGGAYEQYF.

This clone was counted a few times. V usage is TRBV11-2 and J usage is TRBJ2-3, with 7 positions matching TRBD2. The CDR3 spans 13 residues. J lost 6 bases, V lost 7 bases, and 7 bases had no gene match. Germline loops: CDR1 SGHAT, CDR2 FQNNGV. CDR3 coding DNA: TGTGCCAGCACATTCTCCGGGGGGGATACGCAGTATTTT. It specifies CASTFSGGDTQYF.

The chain joins TRBV6-1 to TRBJ1-1; 9 bases match TRBD1. The germline V gene encodes CDR1 MNHNS and CDR2 SASEGT. V dropped 6 bases and J dropped 11; count of bases not matched to a gene: 7. The CDR3 loop spans 12 amino acids. CDR3 in DNA: TGTGCCAGCAGCCCCGGGACAGGGAGGGCTTTCTTT. Protein sequence: CASSPGTGRAFF.

The chain joins TRBV28 to TRBJ1-2; D may be TRBD1 (6 bases). With 7 bases removed from V and 4 bases from J, the gap between germline ends came to 16 bases. Germline loops: CDR1 MDHEN, CDR2 SYDVKM. The CDR3 length is 14 residues. This CDR3 is CASTAGQRLYGYTF. In DNA, the CDR3 is TGTGCCAGCACCGCAGGACAGCGCCTCTATGGCTACACCTTC.

The CDR3 reads CASTNYGELFF. DNA of the CDR3: TGTGCCAGCACCAACTACGGGGAGCTGTTTTTT. The J gene is TRBJ2-2, the V gene TRBV11-1; D gene ambiguous. In germline, CDR1 is SGHAT, CDR2 FQDESV (reference sequence). The ends were cut back, 7 bases at V and 7 bases at J, with 7 bases in the middle. This CDR3 spans 11 amino acids.

The chain uses TRBV18 and TRBJ1-5, with 8 nucleotides matching TRBD1. The CDR3 loop spans 15 amino acids. With V trimmed by 6 bases and J by 2 bases, 6 bases remained unmatched. CDR1 is KGHSH and CDR2 is LQKENI in the germline V gene. The CDR3 DNA sequence: TGTGCCAGCTCGTCACAGGGGGTACGCAATCAGCCCCAGCATTTT. Its translation is CASSSQGVRNQPQHF.

This chain uses TRBV5-5 with TRBJ1-5, with a tentative D call TRBD1 (6 bases). The CDR3 loop spans 15 amino acids. CDR1 is SGHKS, CDR2 YYEKEE, per germline (reference sequence). V lost 0 bases to trimming and J lost 4 bases, with 11 bases between them. CDR3 amino acids: CASSLVGGLNQPQHF. The CDR3 DNA is TGTGCCAGCAGCTTGGTGGGGGGGCTGAATCAGCCCCAGCATTTT.

This chain links TRBV30 with TRBJ1-3; D remains ambiguous. V dropped 2 bases and J dropped 1 base, with 12 bases sitting between them. Germline assignment: CDR1 GTSNPN and CDR2 SVGIG (reference sequence). The CDR3 contains 15 residues. The CDR3 here is CAWSPGSLSGNTIYF. The DNA for the CDR3 is TGTGCCTGGAGTCCGGGCAGTCTTTCTGGAAACACCATATATTTT. The complete variable domain, with remaining parts taken from reference TRBV30 and TRBJ1-3, reads SQTIHQWPATLVQPVGSPLSLECTVEGTSNPNLYWYRQAAGRGLQLLFYSVGIGQISSEVPQNLSASRPQDRQFILSSKKLLLSDSGFYLCAWSPGSLSGNTIYFGEGSWLTVV.

V and J are TRBV28 and TRBJ1-3; no definite D call. Per the germline V gene, CDR1 is MDHEN and CDR2 is SYDVKM. The V and J ends lost 3 bases and 4 bases respectively, with 16 bases between them. CDR3 size: 16 residues. CDR3: CASSLERVEYGNTIYF. The CDR3 DNA sequence: TGTGCCAGCAGTTTGGAAAGGGTTGAATACGGAAACACCATATATTTT.

V usage is TRBV6-5 and J usage is TRBJ1-1, with D unresolved. V dropped 3 bases and J dropped 1 base, with 12 bases sitting between them. Germline V CDR1 and CDR2: MNHEY, SVGAGI. The length of the CDR3 is 15 residues. The CDR3 coding sequence is TGTGCCAGCAGTTATTTGGCCCCTCGGAACACTGAAGCTTTCTTT. This codes for CASSYLAPRNTEAFF.

About this clone: Germline and junction disagree at one end, which may indicate a read error. The gene calls are TRBV5-1 and TRBJ1-3; D uncertain. In germline, CDR1 is SGHRS, CDR2 YFSETQ. The CDR3 extends over 13 amino acids. The CDR3 is CASTLGSGNTIYF. CDR3 nucleotide sequence: TGCGCCAGCACCTTGGGCTCTGGAAACACCATATATTTT.

This chain uses TRBV6-6 with TRBJ2-3; perhaps TRBD2 as D (6 bases). Germline V lookup: CDR1 MNHNY, CDR2 SVGAGI (reference sequence). V was shortened by 6 bases and J by 6 bases, with 10 bases between the two germline ends. The CDR3 consists of 12 residues. In DNA form, the CDR3 reads TGTGCCAGCAGCCCCCTAGCGGATACGCAGTATTTT. It translates to CASSPLADTQYF.

The chain recombines TRBV13 with TRBJ2-1; 7 nucleotides match TRBD2. Germline lookup yields CDR1 PRHDT and CDR2 FYEKMQ (reference sequence). With 0 bases clipped from V and 7 bases from J, the junction kept 12 bases outside the gene matches. The CDR3 totals 17 residues. CDR3 coding DNA: TGTGCCAGCAGCTTAGGAGGGAGGGCAGGATGGGCGAATGAGCAGTTCTTC. Amino acids: CASSLGGRAGWANEQFF.

V is TRBV5-4 and J is TRBJ2-3; D unresolved. Germline V lookup: CDR1 SGHNT, CDR2 YYREEE (reference sequence). The CDR3 length is 12 residues. The V end was cut by 2 bases, the J end by 4 bases, with 5 bases between. The CDR3: CASSFLADTQYF. The DNA for the CDR3 is TGTGCCAGCAGCTTCCTCGCAGATACGCAGTATTTT.

This chain joins TRBV28 and TRBJ1-1, with D unclear. V shed 2 bases and J shed 8 bases, with 9 bases lying between them. The CDR3 runs to 12 residues. Germline loops: CDR1 MDHEN, CDR2 SYDVKM. The CDR3 bases are TGTGCCAGCAGTTTAGGAACTGCGGAAGCTTTCTTT. It translates to CASSLGTAEAFF.

V is TRBV6-6 and J is TRBJ1-5; D not resolved. Trimming removed 2 bases at V and 2 bases at J, with 7 bases between. The germline gives CDR1 MNHNY, CDR2 SVGAGI (reference sequence). CDR3 length: 14 amino acids. The CDR3 protein is CASSYRLGNQPQHF. The CDR3 nucleotides read TGTGCCAGCAGTTACAGGCTGGGCAATCAGCCCCAGCATTTT.

The chain carries TRBV27 and TRBJ1-1; no firm D call. In germline, CDR1 is MNHEY, CDR2 SMNVEV (reference sequence). CDR3 length equals 14 residues. Trimming pared 5 bases from V and 1 base from J, leaving 11 bases between. The chain's CDR3 is CASSNQHPNTEAFF. The CDR3 DNA sequence: TGTGCCAGCAGTAACCAGCACCCGAACACTGAAGCTTTCTTT.

The genes are TRBV29-1 and TRBJ2-1; D might be TRBD1 or TRBD2, each matching 6 bases. Trimming took 6 bases from V and 9 from J, leaving 15 bases between them. CDR1 SQVTM and CDR2 ANQGSEA come from the germline V gene. The CDR3 length is 12 residues. The CDR3 DNA sequence: TGCAGCGTGGGGGGCCAGCGGTTTGAGCAGTTCTTC. Its protein product is CSVGGQRFEQFF.

This chain uses TRBV2 with TRBJ1-2, with D hard to call. The CDR3 totals 13 residues. V lost 1 base and J 2 bases, leaving 5 bases between the germline ends. From germline, CDR1 is SNHLY and CDR2 FYNNEI. The chain's CDR3 is CASSEGRNYGYTF. DNA for the CDR3: TGTGCCAGCAGTGAAGGTAGAAACTATGGCTACACCTTC.